This T cell receptor (beta chain) was recorded in a study of cytomegalovirus exposure and HLA in healthy donors. Whole-study results and caveats: Trimming of TCR beta V- and J-genes showed a link, identified in a later analysis, to a missense DCLRE1C variant. A previous analysis found most TCR beta V segments productive roughly 87% or roughly 30% of the time.

For this clone: Its cognate antigen is unknown.

When sampled, the donors appeared nominally healthy, though they likely had unrecorded immune exposures. Primers: 60 Vbeta forward and 13 Jbeta reverse. Repertoires were generated with immunoSEQ multiplex PCR, while TCRdb's copy carries only in-frame clones and drops some. The sample shows more than 150,000 clones, 76% of them seen only once. This receptor was obtained from a woman between 25 and 40 years old in good health and CMV-seropositive. Source material: PBMCs.

As DNA, the CDR3 is TGTGCCAGCAGCTTGGTCGGGACTAGCGGGGTGACCGGGGAGCTGTTTTTT. Its translation: CASSLVGTSGVTGELFF. The genes are TRBV7-9 and TRBJ2-2, with 13 bases fitting TRBD2. V lost 3 bases and J lost 5; bases outside the gene matches: 6. From germline, CDR1 is SEHNR and CDR2 FQNEAQ (reference sequence). The CDR3 consists of 17 residues.